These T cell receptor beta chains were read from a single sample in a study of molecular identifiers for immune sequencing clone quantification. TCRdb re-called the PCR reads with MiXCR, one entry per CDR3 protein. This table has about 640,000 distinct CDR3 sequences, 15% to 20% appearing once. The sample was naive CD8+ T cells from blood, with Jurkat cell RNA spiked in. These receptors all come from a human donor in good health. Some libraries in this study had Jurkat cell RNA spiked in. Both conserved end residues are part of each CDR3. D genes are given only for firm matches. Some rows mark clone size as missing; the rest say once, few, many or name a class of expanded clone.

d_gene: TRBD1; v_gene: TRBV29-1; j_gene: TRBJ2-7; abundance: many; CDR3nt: TGCAGCGTTATAACAGGGGGCTCCTACGAGCAGTACTTC; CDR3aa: CSVITGGSYEQYF
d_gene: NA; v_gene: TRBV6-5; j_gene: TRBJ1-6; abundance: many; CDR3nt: TGTGCCAGCAGTTATAAATTATATTATAATTCACCCCTCCACTTT; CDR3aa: CASSYKLYYNSPLHF
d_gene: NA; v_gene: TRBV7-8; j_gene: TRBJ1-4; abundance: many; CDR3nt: TGTGCCAGCAGCTTAGTTGGAGGTTTTATTGAAAAACTGTTTTTT; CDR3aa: CASSLVGGFIEKLFF
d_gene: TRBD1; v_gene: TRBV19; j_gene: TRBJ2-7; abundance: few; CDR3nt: TGTGCCAGTAGTATAGCGCAGGGACAGGGGAACGAGCAGTACTTC; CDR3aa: CASSIAQGQGNEQYF
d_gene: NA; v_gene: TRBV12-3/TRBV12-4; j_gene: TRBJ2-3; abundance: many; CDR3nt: TGTGCCAGCAGCCGAGAGAGAACAGATACGCAGTATTTT; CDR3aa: CASSRERTDTQYF
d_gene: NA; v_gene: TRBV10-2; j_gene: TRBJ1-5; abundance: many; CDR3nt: TGCGCCAGCAGTGCAGGGCCAAATCAGCCCCAGCATTTT; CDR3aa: CASSAGPNQPQHF
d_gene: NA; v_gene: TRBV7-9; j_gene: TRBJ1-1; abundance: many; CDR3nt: TGTGCCAGCAGCTTACGGCAGAACCCCACTGAAGCTTTCTTT; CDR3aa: CASSLRQNPTEAFF
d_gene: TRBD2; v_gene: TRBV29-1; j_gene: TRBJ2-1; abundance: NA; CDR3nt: TGCAGCGGGATTAGCGGGAGCTCCCACAATGAGCAGTTCTTC; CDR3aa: CSGISGSSHNEQFF
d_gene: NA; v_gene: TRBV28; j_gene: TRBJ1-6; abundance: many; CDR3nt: TGTGCCAGCAGTTTTGTCAGGGGTTATTCACCCCTCCACTTT; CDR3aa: CASSFVRGYSPLHF
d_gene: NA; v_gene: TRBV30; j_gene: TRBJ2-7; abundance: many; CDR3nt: TGTGCCTGGACTACTAAGCCCCACCAGTCCTACGAGCAGTACTTC; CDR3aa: CAWTTKPHQSYEQYF
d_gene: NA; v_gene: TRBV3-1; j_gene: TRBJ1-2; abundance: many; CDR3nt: TGTGCCAGCAGCCAAGATTCTATCCGGACAGAAACTGTCTATGGCTACACCTTC; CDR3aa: CASSQDSIRTETVYGYTF
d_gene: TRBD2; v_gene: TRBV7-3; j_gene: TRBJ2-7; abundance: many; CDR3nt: TGTGCCAGCAGCTCACTAGCGGGTAACGAGCAGTACTTC; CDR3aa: CASSSLAGNEQYF
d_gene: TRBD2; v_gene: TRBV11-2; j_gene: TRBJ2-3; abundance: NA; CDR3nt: TGTGCCAGCAGCTTAGTTAGCGGGAGTTCTCCAGATACGCAGTATTTT; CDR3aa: CASSLVSGSSPDTQYF
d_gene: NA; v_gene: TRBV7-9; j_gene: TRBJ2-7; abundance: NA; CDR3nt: TGTGCCAGCACCTCGAGGATCTACGAGCAGTACTTC; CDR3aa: CASTSRIYEQYF
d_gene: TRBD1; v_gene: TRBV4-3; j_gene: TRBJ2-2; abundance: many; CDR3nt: TGCGCCAGCAGCCCGACGCTTCGTACAGGGGGCACCGGGGAGCTGTTTTTT; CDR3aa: CASSPTLRTGGTGELFF
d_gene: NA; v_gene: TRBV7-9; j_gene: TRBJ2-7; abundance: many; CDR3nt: TGTGCCAGCAGCCGCGGATACGGCCAGGGGGGTGACGAGCAGTACTTC; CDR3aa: CASSRGYGQGGDEQYF
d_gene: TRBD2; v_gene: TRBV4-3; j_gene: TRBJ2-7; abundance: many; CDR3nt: TGCGCCAGCAGCCAAGACGCAACTAGCGGGAGGTTGGCGCAGTACTTC; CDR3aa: CASSQDATSGRLAQYF
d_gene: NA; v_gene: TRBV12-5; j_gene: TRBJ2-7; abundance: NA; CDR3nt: TGTGCTAGTGGTAACAGCGACTCCTACGAGCGGTACTTC; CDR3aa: CASGNSDSYERYF
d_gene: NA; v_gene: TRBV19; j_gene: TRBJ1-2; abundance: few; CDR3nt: TGTGCCAGTAGTGGAATTGAGGGAGAATTTGGGGCTCAAGCTAACTATGGCTACACCTTC; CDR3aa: CASSGIEGEFGAQANYGYTF
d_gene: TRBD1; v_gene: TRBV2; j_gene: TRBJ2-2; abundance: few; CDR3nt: TGTGCCAGGAGTGAAAGGGGGACAGCTCACACCGGGGAGCTGTTTTTT; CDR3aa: CARSERGTAHTGELFF
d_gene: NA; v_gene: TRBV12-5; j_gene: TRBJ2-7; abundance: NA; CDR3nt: TGTGCTAGTGGTTCAGACAGATCCTACGAGCAGTACTTC; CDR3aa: CASGSDRSYEQYF
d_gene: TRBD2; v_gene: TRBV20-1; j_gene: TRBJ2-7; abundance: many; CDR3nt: TGCAGTGCTCCTACCCCGGGACTAGCGGATTTCTACGAGCAGTACTTC; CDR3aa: CSAPTPGLADFYEQYF
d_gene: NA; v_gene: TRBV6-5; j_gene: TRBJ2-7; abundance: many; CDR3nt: TGTGCCAGCAGTTACGACCAATCCTACGAGCAGTACTTC; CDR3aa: CASSYDQSYEQYF
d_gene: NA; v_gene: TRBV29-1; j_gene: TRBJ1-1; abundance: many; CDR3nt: TGCAGCGTCTCATCGCGGCACCCTGAAGCTTTCTTT; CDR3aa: CSVSSRHPEAFF
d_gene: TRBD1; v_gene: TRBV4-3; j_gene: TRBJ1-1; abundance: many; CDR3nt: TGCGCCAGCAGCCAAGATTGGACAGGGAACACTGAAGCTTTCTTT; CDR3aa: CASSQDWTGNTEAFF
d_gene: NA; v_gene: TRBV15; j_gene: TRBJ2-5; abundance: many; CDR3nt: TGTGCCACCGGTTCTCGCCTACAAGAGACCCAGTACTTC; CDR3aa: CATGSRLQETQYF
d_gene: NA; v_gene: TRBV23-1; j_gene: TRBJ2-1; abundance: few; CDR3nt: TGCGCCAGCAGTCAATCGGCGGGGAATGAGCAGTTCTTC; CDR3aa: CASSQSAGNEQFF
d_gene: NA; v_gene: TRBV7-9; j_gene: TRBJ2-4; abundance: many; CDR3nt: TGTGCCAGCAGCCCTTTCTTGACTACAGCCAAAAACATTCAGTACTTC; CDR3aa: CASSPFLTTAKNIQYF
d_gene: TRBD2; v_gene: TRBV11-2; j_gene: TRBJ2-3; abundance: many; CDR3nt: TGTGCCAGCAGCTCGGGGGGTTCAGATACGCAGTATTTT; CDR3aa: CASSSGGSDTQYF
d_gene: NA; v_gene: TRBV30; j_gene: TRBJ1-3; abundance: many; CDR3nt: TGTGCCTGGAGTGTTTTCTCTGGAAACACCATATATTTT; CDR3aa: CAWSVFSGNTIYF
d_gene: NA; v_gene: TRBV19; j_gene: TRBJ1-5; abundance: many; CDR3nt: TGTGCCAGTAGTATCAAAGGGCCGTGGCAGCCCCAGCATTTT; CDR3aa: CASSIKGPWQPQHF
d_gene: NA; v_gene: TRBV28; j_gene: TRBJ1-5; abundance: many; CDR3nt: TGTGCCAGCAGTTTTCGGGGGCGCCTACAGCCCCAGCATTTT; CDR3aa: CASSFRGRLQPQHF
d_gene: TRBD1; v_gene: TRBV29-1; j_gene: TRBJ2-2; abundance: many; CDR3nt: TGCAGCGCAACGGGACAGGGGGCTTCCGGGGAGCTGTTTTTT; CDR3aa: CSATGQGASGELFF
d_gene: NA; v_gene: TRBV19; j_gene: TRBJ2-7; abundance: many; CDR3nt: TGTGCCAGTAGTTCCCCCGGACGAGCGAACGAGCAGTACTTC; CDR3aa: CASSSPGRANEQYF
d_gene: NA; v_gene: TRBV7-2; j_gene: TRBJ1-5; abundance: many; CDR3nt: TGTGCCAGCAGCTTATTGCTCCGGGGTGGGCAGCCCCAGCATTTT; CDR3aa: CASSLLLRGGQPQHF
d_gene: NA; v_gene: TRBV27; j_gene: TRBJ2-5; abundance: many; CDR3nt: TGTGCCAGCAGTGCGGGCCATAACACCGGGGAGACCCAGTACTTC; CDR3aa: CASSAGHNTGETQYF
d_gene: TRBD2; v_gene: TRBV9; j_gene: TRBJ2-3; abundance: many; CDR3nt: TGTGCCAGCAGCGTATGGGCTAGCGGGCAGTATACGCAGTATTTT; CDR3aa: CASSVWASGQYTQYF
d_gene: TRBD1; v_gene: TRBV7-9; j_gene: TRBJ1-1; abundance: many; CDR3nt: TGTGCCAGCAGCTTGTGGACAGGTTATGTGGACACTGAAGCTTTCTTT; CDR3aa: CASSLWTGYVDTEAFF
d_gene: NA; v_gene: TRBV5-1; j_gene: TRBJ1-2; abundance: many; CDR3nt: TGCGCCAGCAGCTTAGTAGGGGAGGCCTATGGCTACACCTTC; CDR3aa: CASSLVGEAYGYTF
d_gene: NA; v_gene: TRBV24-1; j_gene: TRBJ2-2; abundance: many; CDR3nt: TGTGCCACCAGTGAGGGGACACCGAACACCGGGGAGCTGTTTTTT; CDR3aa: CATSEGTPNTGELFF
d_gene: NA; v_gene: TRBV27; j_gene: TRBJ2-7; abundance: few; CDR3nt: TGTGCCAGCAGTGGGGACGGGACCAGGGGATACGAGCAGTACTTC; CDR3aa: CASSGDGTRGYEQYF
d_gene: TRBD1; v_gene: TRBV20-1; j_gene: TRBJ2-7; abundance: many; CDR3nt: TGCAGTGCTAGAAGACAGGGGGCGCGGTGGTACGAGCAGTACTTC; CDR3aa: CSARRQGARWYEQYF
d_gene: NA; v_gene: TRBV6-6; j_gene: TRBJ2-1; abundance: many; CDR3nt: TGTGCCAGCAGTTACCGTAAAGCTTATAGCTATGAGCAGTTCTTC; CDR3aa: CASSYRKAYSYEQFF
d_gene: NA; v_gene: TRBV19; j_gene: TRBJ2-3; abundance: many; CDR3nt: TGTGCCAGTAGTATAGATGCGGGAAGCACAGATACGCAGTATTTT; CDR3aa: CASSIDAGSTDTQYF
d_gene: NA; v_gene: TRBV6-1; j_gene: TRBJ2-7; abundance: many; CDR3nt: TGTGCCAGCAGTGAAGCGCGTGGGTTCTCCTACGAGCAGTACTTC; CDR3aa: CASSEARGFSYEQYF
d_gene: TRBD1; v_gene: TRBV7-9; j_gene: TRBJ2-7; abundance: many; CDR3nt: TGTGCCAGCAGCTTGACAGGGCGGTTGTCCTACGAGCAGTACTTC; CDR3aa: CASSLTGRLSYEQYF
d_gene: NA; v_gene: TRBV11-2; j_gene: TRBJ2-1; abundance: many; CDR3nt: TGTGCCAGCAGCTCACTAAACAGTGGGCAGTTCTTC; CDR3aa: CASSSLNSGQFF
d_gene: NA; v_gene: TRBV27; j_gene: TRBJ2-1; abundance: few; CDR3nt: TGTGCCAGCAGTTTGGTCAACCCCTACAATGAGCAGTTCTTC; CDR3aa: CASSLVNPYNEQFF
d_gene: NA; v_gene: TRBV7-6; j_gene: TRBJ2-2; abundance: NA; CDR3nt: TGTGCCAGCAGCCCCCGGCAGGTGGGCGGAGAGCTGTTTTTT; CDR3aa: CASSPRQVGGELFF
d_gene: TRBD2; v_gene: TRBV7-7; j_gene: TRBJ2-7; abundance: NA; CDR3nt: TGTGCTAGCAGCCCCGGGACCGGGGACTACGAGCGGTACTTC; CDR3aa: CASSPGTGDYERYF
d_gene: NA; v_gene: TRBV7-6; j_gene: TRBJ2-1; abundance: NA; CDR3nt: TGTGCCAGCAGCCTCCTTGGGCACAATGAGCAGTTCTTC; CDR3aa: CASSLLGHNEQFF
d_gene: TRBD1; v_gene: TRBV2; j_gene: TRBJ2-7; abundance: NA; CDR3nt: TGTGCCAGCCTTGTTGGGACAGGGAACGACTACGAGCAGTACTTC; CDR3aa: CASLVGTGNDYEQYF
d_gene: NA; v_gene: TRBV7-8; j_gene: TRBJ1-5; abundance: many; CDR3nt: TGTGCCAGCAGCCCATTTACACGTGGTGGCAATCAGCCCCAGCATTTT; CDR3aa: CASSPFTRGGNQPQHF
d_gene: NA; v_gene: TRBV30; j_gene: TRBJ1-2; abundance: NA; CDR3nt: TGTGCCTGGAGAGACAGCGAACTTAACTATGGCTACACCTTC; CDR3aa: CAWRDSELNYGYTF
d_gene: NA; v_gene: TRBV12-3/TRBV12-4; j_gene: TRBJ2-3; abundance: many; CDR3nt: TGTGCCAGCAGCCTAACCCAGGGGTCAGATACGCAGTATTTT; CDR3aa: CASSLTQGSDTQYF
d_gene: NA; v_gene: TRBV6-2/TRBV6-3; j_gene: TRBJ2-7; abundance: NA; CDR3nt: TGTGCCAGCAGTTACACGGCCGAGCAGTACTTC; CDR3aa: CASSYTAEQYF
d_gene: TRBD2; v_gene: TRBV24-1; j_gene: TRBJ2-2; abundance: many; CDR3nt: TGTGCCACCAGTGAACGACTAGCGGGATATACCGGGGAGCTGTTTTTT; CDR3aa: CATSERLAGYTGELFF
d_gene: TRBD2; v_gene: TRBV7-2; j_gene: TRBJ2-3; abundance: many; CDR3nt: TGTGCCAGCAGCGACAGACTACAGGGACTAGCTACAGATACGCAGTATTTT; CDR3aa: CASSDRLQGLATDTQYF
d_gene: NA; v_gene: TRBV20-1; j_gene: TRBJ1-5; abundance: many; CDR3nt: TGCAGTGCTCCCCGAGGAGGGGATACTGATCAGCCCCAGCATTTT; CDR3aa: CSAPRGGDTDQPQHF